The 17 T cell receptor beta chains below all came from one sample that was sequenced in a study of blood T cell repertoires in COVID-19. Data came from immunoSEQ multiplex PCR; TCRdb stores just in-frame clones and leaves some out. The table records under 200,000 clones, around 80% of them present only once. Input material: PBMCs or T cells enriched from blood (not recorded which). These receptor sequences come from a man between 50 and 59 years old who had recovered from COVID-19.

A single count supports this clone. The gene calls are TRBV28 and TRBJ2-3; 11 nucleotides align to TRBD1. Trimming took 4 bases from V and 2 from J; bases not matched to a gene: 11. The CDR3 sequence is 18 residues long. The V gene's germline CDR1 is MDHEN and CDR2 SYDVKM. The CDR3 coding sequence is TGTGCCAGCAGTTCACCCTGGGGACAGGGGGTTCCCACAGATACGCAGTATTTT. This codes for CASSSPWGQGVPTDTQYF.

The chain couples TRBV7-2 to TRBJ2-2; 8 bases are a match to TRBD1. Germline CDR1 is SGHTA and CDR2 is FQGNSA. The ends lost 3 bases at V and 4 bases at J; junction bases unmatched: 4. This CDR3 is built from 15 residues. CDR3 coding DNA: TGTGCCAGCAGCTTGGGACAGGCGGGCACCGGGGAGCTGTTTTTT. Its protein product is CASSLGQAGTGELFF.

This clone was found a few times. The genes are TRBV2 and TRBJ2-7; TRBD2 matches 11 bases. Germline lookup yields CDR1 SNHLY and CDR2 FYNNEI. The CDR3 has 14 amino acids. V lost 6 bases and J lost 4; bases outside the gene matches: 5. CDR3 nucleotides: TGTGCCAGCAGCGTAGCGGGGGGGAATTACGAGCAGTACTTC. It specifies CASSVAGGNYEQYF.

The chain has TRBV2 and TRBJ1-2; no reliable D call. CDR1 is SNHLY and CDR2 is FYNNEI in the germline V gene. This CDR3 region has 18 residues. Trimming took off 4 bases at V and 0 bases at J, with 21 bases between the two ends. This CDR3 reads CASSGSFGSPTANYGYTF. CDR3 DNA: TGTGCCAGCAGTGGAAGTTTCGGGTCTCCGACGGCTAACTATGGCTACACCTTC.

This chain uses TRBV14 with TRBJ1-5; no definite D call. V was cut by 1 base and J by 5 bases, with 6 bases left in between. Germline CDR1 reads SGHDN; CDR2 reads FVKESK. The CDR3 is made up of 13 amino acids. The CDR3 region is CASSQVHDQPQHF. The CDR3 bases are TGTGCCAGCAGCCAAGTACACGATCAGCCCCAGCATTTT. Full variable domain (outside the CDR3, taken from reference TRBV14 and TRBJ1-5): EAGVTQFPSHSVIEKGQTVTLRCDPISGHDNLYWYRRVMGKEIKFLLHFVKESKQDESGMPNNRFLAERTGGTYSTLKVQPAELEDSGVYFCASSQVHDQPQHFGDGTRLSIL.

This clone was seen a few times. CDR3 coding DNA: TGTGCCACCAGTGGCGCAACTAGCACAGATACGCAGTATTTT. Amino acids: CATSGATSTDTQYF. The chain couples TRBV24-1 to TRBJ2-3; D gene uncertain. Germline CDR1 and CDR2: KGHDR and SFDVKD. The length of the CDR3 is 14 residues. Trimming left V 5 bases short and J 0 bases short, with 8 bases between.

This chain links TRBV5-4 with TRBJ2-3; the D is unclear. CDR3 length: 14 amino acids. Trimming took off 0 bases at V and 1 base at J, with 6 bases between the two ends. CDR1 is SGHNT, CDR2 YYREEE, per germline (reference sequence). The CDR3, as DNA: TGTGCCAGCAGCTTGGCCTTCGGCACAGATACGCAGTATTTT. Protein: CASSLAFGTDTQYF.

The CDR3 reads CASSLITSSGYYNEQFF. CDR3 coding DNA: TGTGCCAGCAGCCTAATTACTAGTTCCGGCTATTACAATGAGCAGTTCTTC. The chain has TRBV7-3 and TRBJ2-1; weak D call: TRBD2 (5 bases). Trimming stripped 5 bases from V and 4 bases from J, with 21 bases between. CDR1 is SGHTA and CDR2 is FQGTGA in the germline V gene. The CDR3 length is 17 residues. Full variable domain (outside the CDR3, taken from reference TRBV7-3 and TRBJ2-1): GAGVSQTPSNKVTEKGKYVELRCDPISGHTALYWYRQSLGQGPEFLIYFQGTGAADDSGLPNDRFFAVRPEGSVSTLKIQRTERGDSAVYLCASSLITSSGYYNEQFFGPGTRLTVL.

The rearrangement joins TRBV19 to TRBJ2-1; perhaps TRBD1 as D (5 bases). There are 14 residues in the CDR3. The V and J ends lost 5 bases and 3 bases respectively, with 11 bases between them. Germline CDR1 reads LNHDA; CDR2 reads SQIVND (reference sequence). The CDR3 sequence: CASSFGRDYNEQFF. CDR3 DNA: TGTGCCAGTAGTTTCGGCAGGGACTACAATGAGCAGTTCTTC. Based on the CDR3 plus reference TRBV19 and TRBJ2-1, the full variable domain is DGGITQSPKYLFRKEGQNVTLSCEQNLNHDAMYWYRQDPGQGLRLIYYSQIVNDFQKGDIAEGYSVSREKKESFPLTVTSAQKNPTAFYLCASSFGRDYNEQFFGPGTRLTVL.

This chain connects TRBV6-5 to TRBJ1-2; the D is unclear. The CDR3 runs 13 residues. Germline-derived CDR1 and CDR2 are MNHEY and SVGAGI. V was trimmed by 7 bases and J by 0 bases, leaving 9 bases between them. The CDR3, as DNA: TGTGCCAGCACCCTAAATCCTAACTATGGCTACACCTTC. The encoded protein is CASTLNPNYGYTF.

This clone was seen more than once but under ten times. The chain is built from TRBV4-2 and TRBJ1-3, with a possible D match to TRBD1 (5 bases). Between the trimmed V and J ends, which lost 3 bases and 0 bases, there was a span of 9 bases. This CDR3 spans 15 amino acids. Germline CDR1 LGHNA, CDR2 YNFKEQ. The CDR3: CASSQGQSSGNTIYF. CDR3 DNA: TGTGCCAGCAGCCAGGGGCAGAGCTCTGGAAACACCATATATTTT.

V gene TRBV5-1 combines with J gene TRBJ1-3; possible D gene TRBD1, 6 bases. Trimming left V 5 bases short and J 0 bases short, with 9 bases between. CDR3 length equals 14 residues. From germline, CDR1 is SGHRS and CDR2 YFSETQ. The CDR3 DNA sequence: TGCGCCAGCAGAGAGGGGGTCTCTGGAAACACCATATATTTT. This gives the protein CASREGVSGNTIYF.

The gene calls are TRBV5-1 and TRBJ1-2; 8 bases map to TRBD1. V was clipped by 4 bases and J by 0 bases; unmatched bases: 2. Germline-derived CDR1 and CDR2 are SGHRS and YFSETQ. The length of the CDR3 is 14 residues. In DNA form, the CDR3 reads TGCGCCAGCAGCCGGACAGGGACTAACTATGGCTACACCTTC. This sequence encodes CASSRTGTNYGYTF.

CDR3 DNA: TGTGCCAGCAGTCGAGAAATGGCCGTGGGGAGCTCTGGAAACACCATATATTTT. Protein sequence: CASSREMAVGSSGNTIYF. The chain has TRBV2 and TRBJ1-3; D call uncertain. The CDR3 contains 18 residues. The ends were cut back, 5 bases at V and 0 bases at J, with 20 bases in the middle. Germline V gene sequence: CDR1 SNHLY, CDR2 FYNNEI.

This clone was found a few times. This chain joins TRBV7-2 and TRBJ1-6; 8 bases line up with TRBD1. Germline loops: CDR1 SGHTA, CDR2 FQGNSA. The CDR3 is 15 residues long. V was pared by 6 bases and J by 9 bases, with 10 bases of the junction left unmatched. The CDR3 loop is CASSLFSGTGSPLHF. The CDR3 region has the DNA TGTGCCAGCAGTTTATTCTCCGGGACAGGTTCACCCCTCCACTTT.

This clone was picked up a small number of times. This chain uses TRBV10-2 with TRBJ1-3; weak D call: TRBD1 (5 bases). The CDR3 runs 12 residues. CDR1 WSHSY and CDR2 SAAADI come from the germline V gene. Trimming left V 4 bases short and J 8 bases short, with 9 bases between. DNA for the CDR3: TGCGCCAGCAGTGTTCGGGGGGACACCATATATTTT. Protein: CASSVRGDTIYF.

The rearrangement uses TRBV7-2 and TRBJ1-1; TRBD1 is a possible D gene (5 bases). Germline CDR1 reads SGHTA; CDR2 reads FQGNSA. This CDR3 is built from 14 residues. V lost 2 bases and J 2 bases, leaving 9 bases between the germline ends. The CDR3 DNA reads TGTGCCAGCAGCTTATTGGGGCCCAACACTGAAGCTTTCTTT. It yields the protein CASSLLGPNTEAFF.